This T cell receptor (beta chain) was observed in a study of post-analysis software for immune sequencing data. Regarding the study as a whole: The study found significantly lower normalized Chao1 diversity in multiple sclerosis patients than in controls. F-measure co-clustering was strong for batch-matched samples. Four to six TRBV segments were more frequent in patients than controls; TRBV5-6, TRBV5-1 and TRBV20-1 belonged to this group.

CDR3 length: 17 amino acids. Trimming cost V 0 bases and J 1 base, with 17 bases left between them. Germline values: CDR1 SGHRS, CDR2 YFSETQ. Comments on this clonotype: Its antigen remains unknown.

cDNA libraries for TCR beta contained unique molecular identifiers. In TCRdb, the PCR reads were re-called with MiXCR into one record per CDR3 protein. The sample has fewer than 550,000 distinct CDR3 sequences, around a third seen once. The sequenced sample consisted of blood. The rearrangement joins TRBV5-1 to TRBJ2-7, with D maybe TRBD2 (5 bases). The TCR was taken from a girl younger than 18 with multiple sclerosis. The CDR3 spells CASSLAEGAYLSYEQYF. The DNA of the CDR3 is TGCGCCAGCAGCTTGGCCGAGGGCGCCTATCTATCCTACGAGCAGTACTTC. Together with reference TRBV5-1 and TRBJ2-7, the CDR3 gives the full variable domain: KAGVTQTPRYLIKTRGQQVTLSCSPISGHRSVSWYQQTPGQGLQFLFEYFSETQRNKGNFPGRFSGRQFSNSRSEMNVSTLELGDSALYLCASSLAEGAYLSYEQYFGPGTRLTVT.